These T cell receptor beta chains were read from a single sample in a study of tumor-infiltrating lymphocytes in primary liver carcinoma. TCRdb processed the multiplex PCR reads anew with MiXCR; each CDR3 protein has one entry. The sample has about 330,000 distinct CDR3 sequences, 65% seen once. Sequenced input: peripheral blood. The receptors come from a man aged 35 to 55 with primary liver carcinoma and hepatitis B virus infection. CDR3s include the opening cysteine and the closing phenylalanine or tryptophan. The order of the fields is J gene, V gene, D gene, clone size, CDR3 DNA, CDR3 protein. The D gene is left open where the match is weak. Clone size is given for some rows only: seen once, a few or many times, or a class if the clone is expanded.

J: TRBJ2-7; V: TRBV6-1; D: TRBD2; size: many; DNA: TGTGCCAGCAGCACCAAGCGGGGGCCCTACGAGCAGTACTTC; CDR3: CASSTKRGPYEQYF
J: TRBJ1-1; V: TRBV6-6; D: TRBD1; size: -; DNA: TGTGTCAGCAGTTTAACTACAGGGGCGAACACTGAAGCTTTCTTT; CDR3: CVSSLTTGANTEAFF
J: TRBJ2-3; V: TRBV4-3; D: TRBD1; size: -; DNA: TGCGCCAGCAGCCAAGTATCCACCCACGGTAGGGACAGGGGGCCGGGAGATACGCAGTATTTT; CDR3: CASSQVSTHGRDRGPGDTQYF
J: TRBJ2-1; V: TRBV4-1; D: TRBD2; size: many; DNA: TGCGCCAGCAGCCAAGTTAACATGGGAATGGCGGGAGAGTCGGAGCAGTTCTTC; CDR3: CASSQVNMGMAGESEQFF
J: TRBJ2-7; V: TRBV4-1; D: -; size: -; DNA: TGCACCAGCAGCCAAGTCAGGGGGGGGGATAGCTACGAGCAATACTTC; CDR3: CTSSQVRGGDSYEQYF
J: TRBJ2-7; V: TRBV4-1; D: -; size: -; DNA: TGCGCCAGCAGCCAACAGGGTTTGAAGGAGCAGTACTTC; CDR3: CASSQQGLKEQYF
J: TRBJ1-1; V: TRBV6-5; D: -; size: -; DNA: TGTGCCAGCAGGCGACAGTCCAACACTGAAGCTTTCTTC; CDR3: CASRRQSNTEAFF
J: TRBJ2-2; V: TRBV6-2/TRBV6-3; D: -; size: many; DNA: TGTGCCAGCAGTTACCAGGAGTTGGCCGGGGAGCTGTTTTTT; CDR3: CASSYQELAGELFF
J: TRBJ2-1; V: TRBV11-2; D: -; size: once; DNA: TGTGCCAGGAGCTTAGGGGGGGTAGGCAATGAGAAGTTCTTC; CDR3: CARSLGGVGNEKFF
J: TRBJ1-1; V: TRBV6-6; D: -; size: few; DNA: TGTGCCAGCAGTTTTATTGGAACTGAAGCTTCCTTT; CDR3: CASSFIGTEASF
J: TRBJ2-2; V: TRBV11-2; D: -; size: -; DNA: TGTGCCAGCAGCTTAGACCGGCCCGGGGCCGGGGAGCTGTTTTTT; CDR3: CASSLDRPGAGELFF
J: TRBJ1-4; V: TRBV6-1; D: -; size: many; DNA: TGTGCCAGCCGGCCGTCGGGTGAAAAACTGTTTTTT; CDR3: CASRPSGEKLFF
J: TRBJ2-7; V: TRBV5-6; D: TRBD1; size: few; DNA: TGTGCCAGCAGCCGTGACAGGGCCCTCTCCTACGAGCAGTACTTC; CDR3: CASSRDRALSYEQYF
J: TRBJ2-7; V: TRBV4-3; D: -; size: many; DNA: TGCGCCAGCAGCCCAACCCAGGCCTCCTACGAGCAGTACTTC; CDR3: CASSPTQASYEQYF
J: TRBJ1-6; V: TRBV11-1; D: -; size: -; DNA: TGTGCCAGCAGCCGATGGTCGGCTAGCGCCGGAACCTCAGCCCTCCACTTT; CDR3: CASSRWSASAGTSALHF
J: TRBJ2-5; V: TRBV12-3/TRBV12-4; D: -; size: many; DNA: TGTGCCAGCAGTTTATTCTGGGGAGGTCAAGAGACCCAGTACTTC; CDR3: CASSLFWGGQETQYF
J: TRBJ2-5; V: TRBV6-5; D: -; size: many; DNA: TGTGCCAGCAGCCCCGGGCCTAGGGTGGAGACCCAGTACTTC; CDR3: CASSPGPRVETQYF
J: TRBJ1-5; V: TRBV5-5; D: -; size: -; DNA: TGTGCCAGCAGCTTGTCAGCTGTTCAGCCCCAGCATTTT; CDR3: CASSLSAVQPQHF
J: TRBJ2-1; V: TRBV6-1; D: -; size: -; DNA: TGTGCCAGCAGTGCTATTAGCGGAGTCCATAATGAGCAGTTCTTC; CDR3: CASSAISGVHNEQFF
J: TRBJ2-5; V: TRBV10-3; D: -; size: few; DNA: TGTACCATCAGTGGGGCAGAACCCCAAGAGACCCAGTACTTC; CDR3: CTISGAEPQETQYF
J: TRBJ1-2; V: TRBV29-1; D: -; size: -; DNA: TGTAGCGTTGACAGCGTTAACTATAGCTACACCTTC; CDR3: CSVDSVNYSYTF
J: TRBJ2-1; V: TRBV29-1; D: TRBD2; size: many; DNA: TGCAGCGCAGCGGGAGGGCCGGGTGAGCAGTTCTTC; CDR3: CSAAGGPGEQFF
J: TRBJ2-7; V: TRBV11-2; D: -; size: -; DNA: TGTGCCAGTAGCTTAGACCCTGAGGGCGAGCAGTACTTC; CDR3: CASSLDPEGEQYF
J: TRBJ1-1; V: TRBV12-3/TRBV12-4; D: TRBD1; size: many; DNA: TGTGCCAGCAGGGTCCGACAGGGCCTCGCTTTCTTT; CDR3: CASRVRQGLAFF
J: TRBJ2-1; V: TRBV6-6; D: TRBD2; size: -; DNA: TGTGCCAGCAGTTACCAGGGACTAGCGGGAGCAAGTGACCAGTTCTTC; CDR3: CASSYQGLAGASDQFF
J: TRBJ2-1; V: TRBV10-3; D: TRBD2; size: few; DNA: TGTGCCACCTTAGCGGGAATCAACTACAATGAGCAGTTCTTC; CDR3: CATLAGINYNEQFF
J: TRBJ2-5; V: TRBV11-2; D: TRBD1; size: -; DNA: TGTGCCAGCAGTTCGGGACAGGGGGCGCCCGAGACACAGTACTTC; CDR3: CASSSGQGAPETQYF
J: TRBJ2-5; V: TRBV10-3; D: -; size: many; DNA: TGTGCCATCAGCCGTGGCGACCAAGAGACCCAGTACTTC; CDR3: CAISRGDQETQYF
J: TRBJ2-1; V: TRBV6-5; D: TRBD1; size: -; DNA: TGTGTCAGCAGTCGAGGACAGGGGCTGGGGTCCTACAATGAGCAGTTCTTC; CDR3: CVSSRGQGLGSYNEQFF
J: TRBJ2-7; V: TRBV13; D: -; size: few; DNA: TGTGCCAGCAGCTCCACTCAAGGCGAGCAGTACTTC; CDR3: CASSSTQGEQYF
J: TRBJ1-4; V: TRBV6-1; D: -; size: many; DNA: TGTGCCAGCAGTCCAAGGGGGGGCCGTAATGAAAAACTGTTTTTT; CDR3: CASSPRGGRNEKLFF
J: TRBJ2-7; V: TRBV11-2; D: -; size: -; DNA: TGTGCCAGCAGCGCAACACACTGCTACGAACAGTACTTC; CDR3: CASSATHCYEQYF
J: TRBJ1-3; V: TRBV4-2; D: TRBD1; size: many; DNA: TGTGCCAGCAGCCAAGACCCGACAGGGGGAAACACCATATATTTT; CDR3: CASSQDPTGGNTIYF
J: TRBJ2-1; V: TRBV7-9; D: -; size: -; DNA: TGTGCCAGCAGCCTTGATACGGATGAGCAGTTCTTC; CDR3: CASSLDTDEQFF
J: TRBJ2-7; V: TRBV5-1; D: -; size: few; DNA: TGCGCCAGCAGCTTAGGACAGATCTCCTACGAGCAGTACTTC; CDR3: CASSLGQISYEQYF
J: TRBJ2-4; V: TRBV28; D: TRBD2; size: -; DNA: TGTGCCAGCAAACTAGGGGAGGGCATAAACATTCAGTATTTC; CDR3: CASKLGEGINIQYF
J: TRBJ2-4; V: TRBV28; D: TRBD2; size: once; DNA: TGTGCCAGCAGTACAGTAGCGGGAGGGCCGCGAGACATTCAGTACTTC; CDR3: CASSTVAGGPRDIQYF
J: TRBJ2-7; V: TRBV11-2; D: -; size: -; DNA: TGTGCCAGCACCTTTGATCAGGACTTCGACGAGCAGTACTTC; CDR3: CASTFDQDFDEQYF
J: TRBJ2-7; V: TRBV28; D: -; size: once; DNA: TGTGCCAGCAGTTTTTTCAGCCCACGCGGGCTCGGGCACGAGCAGTACTTC; CDR3: CASSFFSPRGLGHEQYF
J: TRBJ2-2; V: TRBV4-1; D: TRBD2; size: -; DNA: TGCGCCAGCAGCCCAGATGGTAGGCTAGCGGGATACACCGTGGAGCTGTTTTTT; CDR3: CASSPDGRLAGYTVELFF
J: TRBJ2-1; V: TRBV10-3; D: TRBD2; size: many; DNA: TGTGCCATCAGGGGAGGGGAGGATGAGCAGTTCTTC; CDR3: CAIRGGEDEQFF
J: TRBJ2-3; V: TRBV29-1; D: -; size: many; DNA: TGCAGCGTTGGACTTACTACGCGCGAGTATTTT; CDR3: CSVGLTTREYF
J: TRBJ2-5; V: TRBV5-6; D: TRBD2; size: -; DNA: TGTGCCAACAGCTTACTAGCGGGATTTGGTCAAGAGACCCAGTACTTC; CDR3: CANSLLAGFGQETQYF
J: TRBJ1-2; V: TRBV5-5; D: -; size: -; DNA: TGTGCCAGCAGCTTGTCGGGTCAGGGAAACTATGGCTACACCTTC; CDR3: CASSLSGQGNYGYTF
J: TRBJ2-2; V: TRBV11-3; D: -; size: -; DNA: TGTGCCATCAGCATCGCCAGCTCCGGGGAGCTGTTTTTT; CDR3: CAISIASSGELFF
J: TRBJ2-4; V: TRBV10-2; D: TRBD2; size: -; DNA: TGCGCCAGCAGCGTCCCTTTCCCGGGACTAGCGGGCTCCCTAGCCAAAAACATTCAGTACTTC; CDR3: CASSVPFPGLAGSLAKNIQYF
J: TRBJ2-5; V: TRBV12-3/TRBV12-4; D: TRBD1; size: -; DNA: TGTGCCAGCAACAGGGACAGGGAAGAGGCCCAGTACTTC; CDR3: CASNRDREEAQYF
J: TRBJ2-1; V: TRBV6-5; D: TRBD2; size: -; DNA: TGTGCCAGCAGGGGGGGACTAGCGGGAGTGCGTGAGCAGTGCTTC; CDR3: CASRGGLAGVREQCF
J: TRBJ2-1; V: TRBV11-2; D: TRBD2; size: -; DNA: TGTGCCAGTAGTTATATAGCGGGAGAGCCTCCCAATGAGCAGTTCTTC; CDR3: CASSYIAGEPPNEQFF
J: TRBJ1-5; V: TRBV12-3/TRBV12-4; D: -; size: -; DNA: TGTGCCAGCAGTTTAAGTTTGGGACTCAATCAGCCCCAGCATTTT; CDR3: CASSLSLGLNQPQHF
J: TRBJ2-2; V: TRBV5-6; D: -; size: few; DNA: TGTGCCAGCAGCTTGCGGGCGCCTACGAACACCGGGGAGCTGTTTTTT; CDR3: CASSLRAPTNTGELFF
J: TRBJ1-1; V: TRBV11-2; D: TRBD1; size: many; DNA: TGTGCCAGCAGCTTGGGACAGGGGAACACTAAAGCTTTCTTT; CDR3: CASSLGQGNTKAFF
J: TRBJ2-7; V: TRBV10-2; D: -; size: -; DNA: TGTGCCAGCAGTGATGGGTTGTCCTACGGGCAGTACTTC; CDR3: CASSDGLSYGQYF
J: TRBJ2-1; V: TRBV11-2; D: TRBD2; size: -; DNA: TGTGCCAGAGGCCCGGGACTAGCGGACAATGAGCAGCTCTTC; CDR3: CARGPGLADNEQLF